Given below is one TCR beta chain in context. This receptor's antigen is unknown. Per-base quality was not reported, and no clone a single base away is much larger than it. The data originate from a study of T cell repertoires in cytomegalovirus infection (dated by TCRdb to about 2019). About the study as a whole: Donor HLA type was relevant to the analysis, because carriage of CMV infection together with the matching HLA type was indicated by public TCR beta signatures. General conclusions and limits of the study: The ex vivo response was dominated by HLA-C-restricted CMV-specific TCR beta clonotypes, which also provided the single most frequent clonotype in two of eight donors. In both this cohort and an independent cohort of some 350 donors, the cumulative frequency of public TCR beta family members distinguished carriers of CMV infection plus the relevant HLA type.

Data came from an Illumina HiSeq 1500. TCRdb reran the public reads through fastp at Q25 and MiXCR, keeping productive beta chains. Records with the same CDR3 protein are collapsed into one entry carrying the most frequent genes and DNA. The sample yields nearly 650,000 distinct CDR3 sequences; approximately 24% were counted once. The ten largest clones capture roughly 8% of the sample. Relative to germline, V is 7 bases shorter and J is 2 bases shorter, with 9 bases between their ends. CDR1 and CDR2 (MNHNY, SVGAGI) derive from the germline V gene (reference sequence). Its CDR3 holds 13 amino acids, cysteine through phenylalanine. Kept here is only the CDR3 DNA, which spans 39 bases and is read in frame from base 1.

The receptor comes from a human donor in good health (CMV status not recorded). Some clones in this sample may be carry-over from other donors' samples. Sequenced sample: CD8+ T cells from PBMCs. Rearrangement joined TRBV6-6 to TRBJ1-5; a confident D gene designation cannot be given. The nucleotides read TGTGCCAGCACGGGTGAAGGCAATCAGCCCCAGCATTTT. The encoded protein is CASTGEGNQPQHF.